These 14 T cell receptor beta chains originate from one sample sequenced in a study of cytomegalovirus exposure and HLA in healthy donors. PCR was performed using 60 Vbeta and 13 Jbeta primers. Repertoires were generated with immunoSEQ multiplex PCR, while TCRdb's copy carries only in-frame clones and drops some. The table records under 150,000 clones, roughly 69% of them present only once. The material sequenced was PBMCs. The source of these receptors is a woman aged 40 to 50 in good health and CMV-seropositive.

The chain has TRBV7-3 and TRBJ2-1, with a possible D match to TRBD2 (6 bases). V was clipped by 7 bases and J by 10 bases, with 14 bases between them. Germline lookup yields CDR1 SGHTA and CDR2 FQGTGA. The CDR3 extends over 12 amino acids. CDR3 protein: CASTDGSGEQFF. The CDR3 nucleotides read TGTGCCAGCACCGACGGGAGCGGAGAGCAGTTCTTC.

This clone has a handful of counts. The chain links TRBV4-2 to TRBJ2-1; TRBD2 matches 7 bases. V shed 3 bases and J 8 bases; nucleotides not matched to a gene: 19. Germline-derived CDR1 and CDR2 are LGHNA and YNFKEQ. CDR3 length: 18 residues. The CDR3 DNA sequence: TGTGCCAGCAGCCACCACACCTACACTAGCGTTCGAGGGCATGAGCAGTTCTTC. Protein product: CASSHHTYTSVRGHEQFF.

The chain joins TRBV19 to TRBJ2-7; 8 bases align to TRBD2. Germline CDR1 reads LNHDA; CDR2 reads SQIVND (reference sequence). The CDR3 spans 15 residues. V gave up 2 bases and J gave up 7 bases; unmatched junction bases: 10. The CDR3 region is CASSISGAGADEQYF. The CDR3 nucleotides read TGTGCCAGTAGTATATCAGGAGCGGGAGCGGATGAGCAGTACTTC.

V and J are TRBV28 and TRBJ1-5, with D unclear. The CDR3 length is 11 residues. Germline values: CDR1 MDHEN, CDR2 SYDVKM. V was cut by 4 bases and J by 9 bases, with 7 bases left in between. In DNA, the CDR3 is TGTGCCAGCAGTTCGGTTTGGCCCCAGCATTTT. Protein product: CASSSVWPQHF.

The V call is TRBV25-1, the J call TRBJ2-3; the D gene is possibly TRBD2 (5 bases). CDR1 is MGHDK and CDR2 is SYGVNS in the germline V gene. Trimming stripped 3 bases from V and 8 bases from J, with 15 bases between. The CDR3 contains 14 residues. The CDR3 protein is CASSDIGLIGTQYF. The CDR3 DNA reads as TGTGCCAGCAGTGACATAGGACTTATTGGTACGCAGTATTTT.

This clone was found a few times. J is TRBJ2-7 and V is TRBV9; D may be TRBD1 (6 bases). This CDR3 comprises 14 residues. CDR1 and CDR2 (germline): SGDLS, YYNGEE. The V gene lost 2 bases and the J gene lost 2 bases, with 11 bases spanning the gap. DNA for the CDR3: TGTGCCAGCAGCGTCGCGACAGGAGCCTACGAGCAGTACTTC. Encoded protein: CASSVATGAYEQYF.

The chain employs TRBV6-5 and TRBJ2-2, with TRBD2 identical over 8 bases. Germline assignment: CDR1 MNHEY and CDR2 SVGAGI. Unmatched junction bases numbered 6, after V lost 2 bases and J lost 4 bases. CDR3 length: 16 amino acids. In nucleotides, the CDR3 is TGTGCCAGCAGTTACACGGCGGGAGGAGGCACCGGGGAGCTGTTTTTT. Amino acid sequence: CASSYTAGGGTGELFF.

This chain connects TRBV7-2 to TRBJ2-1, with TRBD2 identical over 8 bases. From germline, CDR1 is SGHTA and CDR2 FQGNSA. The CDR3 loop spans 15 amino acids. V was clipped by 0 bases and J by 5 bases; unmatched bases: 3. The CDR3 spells CASSLAGTRDNEQFF. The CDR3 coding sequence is TGTGCCAGCAGCTTAGCCGGGACTAGAGACAATGAGCAGTTCTTC.

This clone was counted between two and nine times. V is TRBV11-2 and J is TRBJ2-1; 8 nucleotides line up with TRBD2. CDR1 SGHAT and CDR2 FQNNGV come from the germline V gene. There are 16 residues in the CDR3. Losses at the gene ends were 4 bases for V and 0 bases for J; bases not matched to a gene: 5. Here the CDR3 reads CASSSRSGSSYNEQFF. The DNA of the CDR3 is TGTGCCAGCAGCTCCAGAAGCGGGAGCTCCTACAATGAGCAGTTCTTC.

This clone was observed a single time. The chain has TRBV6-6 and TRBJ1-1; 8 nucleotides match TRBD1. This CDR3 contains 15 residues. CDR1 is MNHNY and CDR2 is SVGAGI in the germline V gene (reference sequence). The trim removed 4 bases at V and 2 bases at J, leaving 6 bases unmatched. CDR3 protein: CASSSTGQENTEAFF. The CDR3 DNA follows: TGTGCCAGCAGTTCCACGGGACAGGAAAACACTGAAGCTTTCTTT.

CDR3 DNA: TGTGCCAGCGCTGAAGCGGGAGATGAGCAGTTCTTC. It is translated as CASAEAGDEQFF. V usage is TRBV7-3 and J usage is TRBJ2-1; 8 nucleotides align to TRBD2. Trimming cost V 8 bases and J 8 bases; bases outside gene matches: 5. This CDR3 contains 12 residues. Germline V gene lookup returns CDR1 SGHTA and CDR2 FQGTGA.

CDR3 nucleotides: TGTGCCAGTCGATCAAAAGAGGAAAAACTGTTTTTT. Protein: CASRSKEEKLFF. The rearrangement uses TRBV19 and TRBJ1-4; D is undetermined. Germline-derived CDR1 and CDR2 are LNHDA and SQIVND (reference sequence). V was shortened by 8 bases and J by 8 bases, with 12 bases between the two germline ends. This CDR3 has 12 amino acids.

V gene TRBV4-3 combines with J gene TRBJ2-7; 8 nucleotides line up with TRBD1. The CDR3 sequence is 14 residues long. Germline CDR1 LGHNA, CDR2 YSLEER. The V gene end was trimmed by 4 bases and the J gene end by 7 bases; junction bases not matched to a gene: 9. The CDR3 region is CASSPRDRLREQYF. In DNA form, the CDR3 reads TGCGCCAGCAGCCCCCGGGACAGGCTAAGGGAGCAGTACTTC.

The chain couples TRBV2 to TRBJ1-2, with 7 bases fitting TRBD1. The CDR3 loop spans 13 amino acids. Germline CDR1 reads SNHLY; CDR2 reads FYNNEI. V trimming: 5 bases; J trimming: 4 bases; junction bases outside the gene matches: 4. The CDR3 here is CASSYRGSYGYTF. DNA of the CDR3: TGTGCCAGCAGTTACAGGGGATCCTATGGCTACACCTTC.